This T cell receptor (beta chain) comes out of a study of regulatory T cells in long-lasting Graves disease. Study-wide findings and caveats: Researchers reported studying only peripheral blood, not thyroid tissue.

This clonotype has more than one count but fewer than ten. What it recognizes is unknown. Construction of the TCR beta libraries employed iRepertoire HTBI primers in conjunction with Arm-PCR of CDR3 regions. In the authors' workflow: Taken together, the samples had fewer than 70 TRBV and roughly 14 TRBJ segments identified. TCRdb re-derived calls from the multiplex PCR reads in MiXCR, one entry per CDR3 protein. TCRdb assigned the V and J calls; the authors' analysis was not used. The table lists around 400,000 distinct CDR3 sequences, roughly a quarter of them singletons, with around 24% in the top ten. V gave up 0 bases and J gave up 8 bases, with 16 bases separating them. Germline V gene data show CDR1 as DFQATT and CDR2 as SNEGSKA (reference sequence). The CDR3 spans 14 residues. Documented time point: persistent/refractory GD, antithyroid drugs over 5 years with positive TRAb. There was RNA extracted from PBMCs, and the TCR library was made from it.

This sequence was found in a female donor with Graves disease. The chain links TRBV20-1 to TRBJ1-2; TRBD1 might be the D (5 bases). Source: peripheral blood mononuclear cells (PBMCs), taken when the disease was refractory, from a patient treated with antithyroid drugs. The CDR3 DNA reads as TGCAGTGCTAGAGAGGAACAGGTCGGGTGGGGCTACACCTTC. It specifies CSAREEQVGWGYTF.